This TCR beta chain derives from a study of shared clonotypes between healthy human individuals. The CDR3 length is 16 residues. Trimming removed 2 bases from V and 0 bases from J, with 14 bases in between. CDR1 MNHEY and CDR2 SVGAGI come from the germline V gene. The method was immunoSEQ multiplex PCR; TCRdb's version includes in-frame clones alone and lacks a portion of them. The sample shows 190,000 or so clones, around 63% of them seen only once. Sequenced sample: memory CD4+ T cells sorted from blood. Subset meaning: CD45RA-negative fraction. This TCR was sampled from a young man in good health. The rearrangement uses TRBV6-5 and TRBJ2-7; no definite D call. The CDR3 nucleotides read TGTGCCAGCAGTTACCTTCACTATGGGCTCTCCTACGAGCAGTACTTC. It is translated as CASSYLHYGLSYEQYF.